Listed here are 12 T cell receptor beta chains from one sample, sequenced in a study of shared clonotypes between healthy human individuals. TCRdb keeps only in-frame clones here, not all; method: immunoSEQ multiplex PCR. Of 2 million to 2.5 million clones listed, more than 80% were seen once; the top ten hold 0.35% to 0.5%. Sequencing was performed on naive CD4+ T cells from PBMCs. Sample subset: CD45RA+ positively selected. The source of these receptors is a man in his late teens or twenties in good health. Some clones in this sample may be carry-over from other donors' samples.

The chain uses TRBV27 and TRBJ2-1, with unresolved D. Germline V CDR1 and CDR2: MNHEY, SMNVEV (reference sequence). The CDR3 extends over 11 amino acids. Deletions cut 4 bases from V and 6 bases from J, with 4 bases between. The CDR3 loop reads CASSSGNEQFF. In nucleotides, the CDR3 is TGTGCCAGCAGTTCCGGCAATGAGCAGTTCTTC.

The chain is built from TRBV28 and TRBJ2-2, with a possible D match to TRBD1 (5 bases). The CDR3 extends over 17 amino acids. Germline values: CDR1 MDHEN, CDR2 SYDVKM. V lost 5 bases and J 2 bases, leaving 18 bases between the germline ends. The CDR3 DNA reads as TGTGCCAGCAGTCCGTCTCCAGGGCAGAAAAACACCGGGGAGCTGTTTTTT. Translation: CASSPSPGQKNTGELFF.

The V call is TRBV4-1, the J call TRBJ2-1, with 10 bases that match TRBD2. From germline, CDR1 is MGHRA and CDR2 YSYEKL. The CDR3 extends over 15 amino acids. Trimming cost V 3 bases and J 10 bases; bases outside gene matches: 9. The CDR3 sequence: CASSQWSGRGGEQFF. The DNA for the CDR3 is TGCGCCAGCAGCCAGTGGAGCGGGAGGGGCGGGGAGCAGTTCTTC.

The rearrangement uses TRBV5-1 and TRBJ2-2, with D unresolved. The V end was cut by 1 base, the J end by 6 bases, with 4 bases between. Germline assignment: CDR1 SGHRS and CDR2 YFSETQ. There are 12 residues in the CDR3. The CDR3 loop reads CASSLNPGELFF. CDR3 nucleotides: TGCGCCAGCAGCTTGAATCCCGGGGAGCTGTTTTTT.

The rearrangement uses TRBV7-8 and TRBJ2-7, with 9 bases that match TRBD1. The CDR3 runs to 16 residues. V shed 3 bases and J 2 bases; nucleotides not matched to a gene: 8. Germline V lookup: CDR1 SGHVS, CDR2 FQNEAQ. The CDR3 protein is CASSFLGTGTAYEQYF. CDR3 DNA sequence: TGTGCCAGCAGCTTCCTGGGGACAGGGACAGCCTACGAGCAGTACTTC.

The chain recombines TRBV19 with TRBJ2-1; D may be TRBD2 (6 bases). V lost 6 bases and J lost 1, with 13 bases in between. This CDR3 has 15 residues. The V gene's germline CDR1 is LNHDA and CDR2 SQIVND (reference sequence). CDR3 amino acids: CASSPIAASYNEQFF. The DNA for the CDR3 is TGTGCCAGTAGCCCAATAGCGGCTTCCTACAATGAGCAGTTCTTC.

In the case of this clone: Distinct nucleotide sequences in the sample also encode this CDR3. Here the CDR3 reads CASSYGRQETQYF. Written as DNA, the CDR3 is TGTGCCAGCAGTTATGGCAGACAAGAGACCCAGTACTTC. This chain uses TRBV6-5 with TRBJ2-5; no clear D. Per the germline V gene, CDR1 is MNHEY and CDR2 is SVGAGI. V shed 3 bases and J shed 2 bases, with 7 bases lying between them. CDR3 length: 13 residues.

This chain joins TRBV6-1 and TRBJ1-1, with TRBD1 matching over 7 bases. V trimming: 6 bases; J trimming: 4 bases; junction bases outside the gene matches: 5. Germline V gene lookup returns CDR1 MNHNS and CDR2 SASEGT. The CDR3 length is 13 residues. The CDR3 region has the DNA TGTGCCAGCAGCTTCAGACAGGGCACTGAAGCTTTCTTT. Translated, it gives CASSFRQGTEAFF.

Comment on this clone: Other DNA sequences in the same sample also yield this CDR3. The rearrangement links TRBV6-1 to TRBJ1-1; no firm D call. Germline values: CDR1 MNHNS, CDR2 SASEGT. The CDR3 covers 13 residues. V lost 2 bases, J lost 2 bases, and 6 bases lay in between. This CDR3 is CASSEHKNTEAFF. The CDR3 nucleotides read TGTGCCAGCAGTGAACACAAAAACACTGAAGCTTTCTTT.

In regard to this clone: The same CDR3 also results from other DNA sequences found in this sample. V and J are TRBV4-3 and TRBJ1-1; unclear D gene. V was cut by 0 bases and J by 3 bases, with 11 bases left in between. This CDR3 is built from 15 residues. Germline V gene sequence: CDR1 LGHNA, CDR2 YSLEER. DNA for the CDR3: TGCGCCAGCAGCCAAGATCCGGGTGGGGACACTGAAGCTTTCTTT. This codes for CASSQDPGGDTEAFF.

This clone was seen once. The J gene is TRBJ1-2, the V gene TRBV5-4; 7 positions match TRBD1. The CDR3 extends over 16 amino acids. Trimming removed 0 bases from V and 6 bases from J; junction bases left unmatched: 11. Germline V lookup: CDR1 SGHNT, CDR2 YYREEE (reference sequence). As DNA, the CDR3 is TGTGCCAGCAGCTTGGCCTCGACAGGGCGGTCAGATGGCTACACCTTC. Residues: CASSLASTGRSDGYTF.

CDR3 amino acids: CASSPNRGDPHSYEQYF. The CDR3 nucleotides are TGTGCCAGCAGCCCGAACAGGGGCGATCCCCACTCCTACGAGCAGTACTTC. The chain uses TRBV5-5 and TRBJ2-7; 7 nucleotides match TRBD1. The ends lost 4 bases at V and 0 bases at J; junction bases unmatched: 13. The CDR3 runs to 17 residues. The germline V gene has CDR1 SGHKS and CDR2 YYEKEE (reference sequence).